This T cell receptor (beta chain) came from a study of T cell repertoires in cytomegalovirus infection. This clonotype was recorded at least ten times. TCRdb reprocessed the reads via MiXCR and lists one record per CDR3 protein. In the table there are 65,000 to 90,000 distinct CDR3 sequences, about 4% of which are singletons. Losses at the gene ends were 3 bases for V and 0 bases for J; bases not matched to a gene: 6. Germline assignment: CDR1 SEHNR and CDR2 FQNEAQ (reference sequence). This CDR3 has 17 amino acids. The source material was PBMCs. This chain uses TRBV7-9 with TRBJ2-1, with 9 bases fitting TRBD2. This receptor was identified in a human donor in good health (CMV status not recorded). Some clones in this sample may be carry-over from other donors' samples. The CDR3 sequence is CASSFDLSGSSYNEQFF. CDR3 nucleotide sequence: TGTGCCAGCAGCTTTGATCTTAGCGGGAGCTCCTACAATGAGCAGTTCTTC. Complete variable domain (other parts from reference TRBV7-9 and TRBJ2-1): DTGVSQNPRHKITKRGQNVTFRCDPISEHNRLYWYRQTLGQGPEFLTYFQNEAQLEKSRLLSDRFSAERPKGSFSTLEIQRTEQGDSAMYLCASSFDLSGSSYNEQFFGPGTRLTVL.